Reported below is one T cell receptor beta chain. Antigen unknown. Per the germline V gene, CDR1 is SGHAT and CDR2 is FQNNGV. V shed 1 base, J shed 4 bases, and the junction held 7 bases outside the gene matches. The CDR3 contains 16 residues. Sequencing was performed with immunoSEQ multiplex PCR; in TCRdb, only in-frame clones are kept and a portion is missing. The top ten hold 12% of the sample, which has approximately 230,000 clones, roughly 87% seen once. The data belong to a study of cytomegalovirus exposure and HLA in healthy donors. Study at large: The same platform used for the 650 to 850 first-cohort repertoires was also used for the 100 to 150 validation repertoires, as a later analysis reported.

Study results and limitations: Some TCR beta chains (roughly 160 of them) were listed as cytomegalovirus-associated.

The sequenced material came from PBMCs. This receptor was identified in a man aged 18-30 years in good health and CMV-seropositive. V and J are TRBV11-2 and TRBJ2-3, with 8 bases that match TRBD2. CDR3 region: CASSLGPSGSPDTQYF. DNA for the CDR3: TGTGCCAGCAGCTTAGGCCCTAGCGGGTCCCCAGATACGCAGTATTTT.